These 23 T cell receptor beta chains originate from one sample sequenced in a study of T cells in localized non-small cell lung cancer. Sequencing was performed with immunoSEQ multiplex PCR; in TCRdb, only in-frame clones are kept and a portion is missing. There are roughly 30,000 clones in the sample; around 93% occur only once, and roughly 28% lies in the top ten. The specimen comprised peripheral blood, sampled before any cancer treatment. The receptors originated from a female donor aged 60 or older with stage I lung adenocarcinoma.

This clone is a singleton in its sample. V usage is TRBV5-8 and J usage is TRBJ2-7; 14 nucleotides agree with TRBD2. Germline V gene data show CDR1 as SGHTS and CDR2 as YDEGEE. There are 15 residues in the CDR3. Trimming at V came to 4 bases and at J to 2 bases, leaving 2 bases not matched to a gene. This CDR3 is CASSRTSGGPYEQYF. The CDR3 region has the DNA TGTGCCAGCAGCCGGACTAGCGGGGGGCCCTACGAGCAGTACTTC.

This chain connects TRBV19 to TRBJ2-1; D remains unclear. Between the trimmed V and J ends, which lost 6 bases and 10 bases, there was a span of 19 bases. This CDR3 contains 14 residues. Germline CDR1 and CDR2: LNHDA and SQIVND (reference sequence). In nucleotides, the CDR3 is TGTGCCAGTAGATTAGAACCGATAGCCAGCGAGCAGTTCTTC. It codes for CASRLEPIASEQFF.

V and J are TRBV5-4 and TRBJ2-5; no clear D. This CDR3 has 13 amino acids. The germline V gene has CDR1 SGHNT and CDR2 YYREEE (reference sequence). V gave up 1 base and J gave up 0 bases, with 4 bases separating them. The CDR3 reads CASSLKYQETQYF. CDR3 coding DNA: TGTGCCAGCAGCTTGAAGTACCAAGAGACCCAGTACTTC.

This clone was counted between two and nine times. V is TRBV2 and J is TRBJ1-2, with 9 nucleotides matching TRBD1. Germline V CDR1 and CDR2: SNHLY, FYNNEI. The CDR3 contains 12 residues. V trimming: 8 bases; J trimming: 5 bases; junction bases outside the gene matches: 3. The chain's CDR3 is CASVGQGYGYTF. The CDR3 region has the DNA TGTGCCAGCGTAGGACAGGGGTATGGCTACACCTTC. Looking up the rest from reference TRBV2 and TRBJ1-2 gives the full variable domain: EPEVTQTPSHQVTQMGQEVILRCVPISNHLYFYWYRQILGQKVEFLVSFYNNEISEKSEIFDDQFSVERPDGSNFTLKIRSTKLEDSAMYFCASVGQGYGYTFGSGTRLTVV.

CDR3 DNA sequence: TGCGCCACCGTGAGGGGGCTGGGGCAATCAGCCCAGCATTTT. Its protein is CATVRGLGQSAQHF. The chain employs TRBV5-1 and TRBJ1-5, with 7 positions matching TRBD1. Germline V lookup: CDR1 SGHRS, CDR2 YFSETQ. V was clipped by 9 bases and J by 11 bases; unmatched bases: 17. The CDR3 runs 14 residues.

A single count supports this clone. The chain recombines TRBV28 with TRBJ1-6; 8 bases are a match to TRBD1. This CDR3 has 17 amino acids. Losses at the gene ends were 4 bases for V and 7 bases for J; bases not matched to a gene: 12. Germline lookup yields CDR1 MDHEN and CDR2 SYDVKM. CDR3 sequence: CASSSAPQGGLNSPLHF. The CDR3 nucleotides read TGTGCCAGCAGTTCGGCCCCACAGGGGGGATTGAATTCACCCCTCCACTTT.

This clone was found a few times. The chain recombines TRBV18 with TRBJ1-5, with a possible D match to TRBD1 (5 bases). Germline V gives CDR1 KGHSH, CDR2 LQKENI. The CDR3 runs 14 residues. V was clipped by 8 bases and J by 1 base, with 12 bases between them. Written as DNA, the CDR3 is TGTGCCAGCGGCAGGGAGGGAAGCAATCAGCCCCAGCATTTT. Residues: CASGREGSNQPQHF.

The chain is built from TRBV7-3 and TRBJ1-1, with D hard to call. Trimming cost V 0 bases and J 1 base, with 9 bases left between them. This CDR3 has 15 residues. Germline V gene data show CDR1 as SGHTA and CDR2 as FQGTGA. For the CDR3, the DNA is TGTGCCAGCAGCTTAACTCGGGAACAGAACACTGAAGCTTTCTTT. Residues: CASSLTREQNTEAFF.

The rearrangement joins TRBV18 to TRBJ2-3, with D tentatively TRBD2 (5 bases). The V gene's germline CDR1 is KGHSH and CDR2 LQKENI. CDR3 length: 15 residues. The V end was cut by 2 bases, the J end by 2 bases, with 11 bases between. The CDR3 protein is CASSPGGDYTDTQYF. CDR3 bases: TGTGCCAGCTCACCAGGCGGCGACTACACAGATACGCAGTATTTT. The full variable domain, in which reference TRBV18 and TRBJ2-3 provide the parts outside the CDR3, is NAGVMQNPRHLVRRRGQEARLRCSPMKGHSHVYWYRQLPEEGLKFMVYLQKENIIDESGMPKERFSAEFPKEGPSILRIQQVVRGDSAAYFCASSPGGDYTDTQYFGPGTRLTVL.

This clone appeared a single time. This rearrangement joins TRBV7-8 to TRBJ2-5, with D uncertain. V lost 3 bases and J lost 4, with 18 bases in between. Germline CDR1 and CDR2: SGHVS and FQNEAQ. This CDR3 has 16 amino acids. Here the CDR3 reads CASSFGRTPIPETQYF. The CDR3 nucleotides read TGTGCCAGCAGCTTTGGCCGGACCCCTATCCCAGAGACCCAGTACTTC.

The chain joins TRBV6-6 to TRBJ1-6; perhaps TRBD1 as D (5 bases). This CDR3 spans 16 amino acids. V was clipped by 6 bases and J by 8 bases, with 20 bases between them. The germline V gene has CDR1 MNHNY and CDR2 SVGAGI (reference sequence). CDR3 loop: CASSNRMLLSDSPLHF. Here the CDR3 DNA reads TGTGCCAGCAGCAACAGGATGCTCCTATCGGATTCACCCCTCCACTTT.

This clone was counted between two and nine times. The chain uses TRBV9 and TRBJ1-4, with D perhaps matching TRBD1 (5 bases). V lost 3 bases and J 8 bases, leaving 20 bases between the germline ends. CDR1 is SGDLS, CDR2 YYNGEE, per germline. The CDR3 contains 16 residues. In nucleotides, the CDR3 is TGTGCCAGCAGCGGCAAGGAGGGGCTAATCGGCGAAAAACTGTTTTTT. This codes for CASSGKEGLIGEKLFF.

Notes on this clone: A read error may produce the germline difference seen at one junction end. V usage is TRBV5-4 and J usage is TRBJ1-4, with 8 bases identical to TRBD1. Germline assignment: CDR1 SGHNT and CDR2 YYREEE (reference sequence). The CDR3 is 12 residues long. For the CDR3, the DNA is TGTGCCAGCAGCGAGACCGGACAGGGCCAACTTTTT. It specifies CASSETGQGQLF.

The V gene is TRBV6-5, the J gene TRBJ2-7; the match to TRBD2 covers 12 bases. The CDR3 covers 14 residues. CDR1 and CDR2 from the germline V gene are MNHEY and SVGAGI. With 8 bases clipped from V and 4 bases from J, the junction kept 6 bases outside the gene matches. The CDR3 is CASVGGLAGYEQYF. The DNA of the CDR3 is TGTGCCAGCGTAGGTGGACTAGCGGGATACGAGCAGTACTTC.

V usage is TRBV14 and J usage is TRBJ1-6; no firm D call. V lost 5 bases to trimming and J lost 10 bases, with 18 bases between them. This CDR3 is 15 amino acids long. Germline CDR1 and CDR2: SGHDN and FVKESK. As DNA, the CDR3 is TGTGCCAGCAGCTACACGTTAAAAGATGGCTCACCCCTCCACTTT. Its translation: CASSYTLKDGSPLHF.

The chain links TRBV7-9 to TRBJ1-1, with 7 bases identical to TRBD1. This CDR3 has 13 residues. After removal of 5 bases from V and 7 bases from J, the junction contained 7 bases not matched to a gene. Germline CDR1 SEHNR, CDR2 FQNEAQ (reference sequence). CDR3 amino acids: CASSPTWDSEAFF. CDR3 bases: TGTGCCAGCAGCCCCACCTGGGACAGTGAAGCTTTCTTT.

The genes are TRBV5-1 and TRBJ2-2; D is ambiguous. V dropped 0 bases and J dropped 4 bases, with 7 bases sitting between them. Germline CDR1 SGHRS, CDR2 YFSETQ. The CDR3 runs 14 residues. CDR3 sequence reads: CASSLEHRTGELFF. The CDR3 nucleotides are TGCGCCAGCAGCTTGGAGCACCGCACCGGGGAGCTGTTTTTT.

This clone occurred once. CDR3: CASSLGTDWTGELFF. Here the CDR3 DNA reads TGCGCCAGCAGCTTGGGTACCGATTGGACCGGGGAGCTGTTTTTT. The chain uses TRBV5-1 and TRBJ2-2; D unresolved. CDR1 is SGHRS, CDR2 YFSETQ, per germline. The V end lost 0 bases, the J end lost 5 bases, and 11 bases lay between the germline ends. This CDR3 contains 15 residues.

V and J are TRBV7-9 and TRBJ1-6; D ambiguous. Germline V gives CDR1 SEHNR, CDR2 FQNEAQ (reference sequence). The CDR3 contains 15 residues. The V end lost 1 base, the J end lost 4 bases, and 8 bases lay between the germline ends. The CDR3 sequence: CASSLGSVYNSPLHF. CDR3 bases: TGTGCCAGCAGCTTAGGGTCAGTTTATAATTCACCCCTCCACTTT.

The chain combines TRBV19 with TRBJ2-2; D is ambiguous. Trimming took 5 bases from V and 2 from J, leaving 6 bases between them. The CDR3 covers 13 residues. The germline V gene encodes CDR1 LNHDA and CDR2 SQIVND (reference sequence). In nucleotides, the CDR3 is TGTGCCAGTAGTCAAACCAACACCGGGGAGCTGTTTTTT. Residues: CASSQTNTGELFF.

This chain links TRBV19 with TRBJ2-1; D not certain. This CDR3 has 15 residues. Trimming left V 6 bases short and J 2 bases short, with 14 bases between. The germline gives CDR1 LNHDA, CDR2 SQIVND (reference sequence). This CDR3 reads CASRQNILAYNEQFF. CDR3 bases: TGTGCCAGTAGACAGAATATCCTGGCCTACAATGAGCAGTTCTTC. Full variable domain (remainder filled in from reference TRBV19 and TRBJ2-1): DGGITQSPKYLFRKEGQNVTLSCEQNLNHDAMYWYRQDPGQGLRLIYYSQIVNDFQKGDIAEGYSVSREKKESFPLTVTSAQKNPTAFYLCASRQNILAYNEQFFGPGTRLTVL.

The chain uses TRBV6-6 and TRBJ2-1; 7 positions agree with TRBD2. The CDR3 length is 14 residues. Germline trimming cut 7 bases from V and 8 bases from J; bases unmatched to any gene: 11. Germline V gives CDR1 MNHNY, CDR2 SVGAGI (reference sequence). CDR3 DNA sequence: TGTGCCAGCACTCCCTCGGCGGGAGTATATGAGCAGTTCTTC. Its protein product is CASTPSAGVYEQFF.

V gene TRBV19 combines with J gene TRBJ2-3, with 9 bases aligning to TRBD1. The CDR3 length is 17 residues. Germline CDR1 LNHDA, CDR2 SQIVND (reference sequence). V was pared by 4 bases and J by 2 bases, with 10 bases of the junction left unmatched. The CDR3 protein is CASSRKTGGGYTDTQYF. For the CDR3, the DNA is TGTGCCAGTAGTAGAAAGACAGGGGGGGGTTACACAGATACGCAGTATTTT.